This entry concerns a single T cell receptor beta chain. The germline CDR1 and CDR2 sequences are KGHDR and SFDVKD. V gave up 3 bases and J gave up 5 bases; unmatched junction bases: 8. The CDR3 totals 17 residues. Tregs were sorted as CD4+CD25+CD127-/low cells. TCRdb reprocessed the 5' RACE reads via MiXCR and lists one record per CDR3 protein. The sample contains about 40,000 distinct CDR3 sequences, 20% to 25% of which appear only once. The chain links TRBV24-1 to TRBJ2-3; 12 positions match TRBD2. Source material: Tregs sorted from a lymph node. This sequence was found in a female donor with breast cancer. The CDR3 sequence is CATSDPLLAGGRDTQYF. The CDR3 DNA is TGTGCCACCAGTGATCCCTTACTAGCGGGAGGAAGAGATACGCAGTATTTT.